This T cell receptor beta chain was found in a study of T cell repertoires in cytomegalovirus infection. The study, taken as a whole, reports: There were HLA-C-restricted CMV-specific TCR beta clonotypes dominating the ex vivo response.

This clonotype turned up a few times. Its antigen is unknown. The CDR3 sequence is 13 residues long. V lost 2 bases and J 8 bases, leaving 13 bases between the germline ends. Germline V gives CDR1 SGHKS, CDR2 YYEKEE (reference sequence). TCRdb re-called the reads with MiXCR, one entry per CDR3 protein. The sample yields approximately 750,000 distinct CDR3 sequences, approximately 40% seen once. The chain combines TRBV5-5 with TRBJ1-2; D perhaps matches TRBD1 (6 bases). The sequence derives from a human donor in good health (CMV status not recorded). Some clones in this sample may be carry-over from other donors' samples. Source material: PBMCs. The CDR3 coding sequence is TGTGCCAGCAGCTTCAACAGGGAGGGAGGCTACACCTTC. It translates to CASSFNREGGYTF. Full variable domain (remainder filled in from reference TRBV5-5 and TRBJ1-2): DAGVTQSPTHLIKTRGQQVTLRCSPISGHKSVSWYQQVLGQGPQFIFQYYEKEERGRGNFPDRFSARQFPNYSSELNVNALLLGDSALYLCASSFNREGGYTFGSGTRLTVV.